The 24 T cell receptor beta chains below come from one sample, sequenced in a study of blood T cell repertoires in COVID-19 (TCRdb year 2020). The library relied on the immunoSEQ multiplex PCR assay. TCRdb limited this immuneACCESS table to in-frame rearrangements with V and J called. A share of clones is missing; checked studies link under half to unresolved V genes, and the rest is unexplained. The sample records some 240,000 clones, 92% of which are singletons. The ten largest clones take up approximately 0.77% of the sample. Sequenced material: peripheral blood. These receptors came from a man aged 60 to 75 with COVID-19, enrolled during active disease.

This rearrangement joins TRBV5-1 to TRBJ1-1, with 9 bases lining up with TRBD1. The CDR3 totals 15 residues. CDR1 and CDR2 (germline): SGHRS, YFSETQ. V dropped 7 bases and J dropped 2; count of bases not matched to a gene: 9. The CDR3, as DNA: TGCGCCAGCGGCAAGCTGGGACAGGGTAACACTGAAGCTTTCTTT. This gives the protein CASGKLGQGNTEAFF.

The chain uses TRBV7-8 and TRBJ1-1, with D uncertain. CDR1 and CDR2 from the germline V gene are SGHVS and FQNEAQ. The ends were cut back, 5 bases at V and 5 bases at J, with 12 bases in the middle. CDR3 size: 13 residues. The CDR3 coding sequence is TGTGCCAGCAGCCCTCGAGGGTGGACTGAAGCTTTCTTT. Its translation is CASSPRGWTEAFF.

The V and J genes are TRBV30 and TRBJ1-5; TRBD1 aligns across 8 bases. The CDR3 totals 13 residues. J lost 5 bases, V lost 2 bases, and 2 bases had no gene match. The V gene's germline CDR1 is GTSNPN and CDR2 SVGIG (reference sequence). The CDR3 protein is CAWSRQGYQPQHF. CDR3 nucleotides: TGTGCCTGGAGTAGACAGGGGTATCAGCCCCAGCATTTT.

The chain has TRBV2 and TRBJ2-1, with D perhaps matching TRBD1 (6 bases). In germline, CDR1 is SNHLY, CDR2 FYNNEI. Trimming took 5 bases from V and 0 from J, leaving 11 bases between them. This CDR3 spans 15 amino acids. This chain's CDR3 is CASSHRVRSYNEQFF. The CDR3 bases are TGTGCCAGCAGTCACAGGGTTCGCTCCTACAATGAGCAGTTCTTC.

V is TRBV24-1 and J is TRBJ2-1; 8 bases line up with TRBD1. Germline CDR1 KGHDR, CDR2 SFDVKD. This CDR3 contains 15 residues. With V trimmed by 0 bases and J by 6 bases, 3 bases remained unmatched. Here the CDR3 DNA reads TGTGCCACCAGTGATTTGCGGACAGGGCGCAATGAGCAGTTCTTC. Its protein is CATSDLRTGRNEQFF.

This sequence joins TRBV18 and TRBJ2-1; tentatively, D is TRBD2 (5 bases). V lost 2 bases and J lost 10, with 18 bases in between. The CDR3 covers 15 residues. Germline V CDR1 and CDR2: KGHSH, LQKENI. The CDR3, as DNA: TGTGCCAGCTCACCAATGGGTCCCGGGATATCGGAGCAGTTCTTC. This encodes CASSPMGPGISEQFF.

The V call is TRBV5-1, the J call TRBJ2-1, with 7 positions matching TRBD2. V shed 4 bases and J 7 bases; nucleotides not matched to a gene: 8. CDR1 is SGHRS, CDR2 YFSETQ, per germline. CDR3 length: 14 residues. The CDR3 loop is CASSVGPAGNEQFF. The CDR3, as DNA: TGCGCCAGCAGCGTAGGACCAGCGGGAAATGAGCAGTTCTTC.

In its sample, this clone was seen once. The chain employs TRBV9 and TRBJ2-1; TRBD2 aligns across 10 bases. The germline CDR1 and CDR2 sequences are SGDLS and YYNGEE. V lost 3 bases to trimming and J lost 8 bases; unmatched junction nucleotides: 8. The CDR3 is 15 amino acids. This CDR3 reads CASSGDVAGGHEQFF. CDR3 sequence (DNA): TGTGCCAGCAGCGGGGACGTAGCGGGGGGACATGAGCAGTTCTTC.

The chain carries TRBV28 and TRBJ2-7; maybe TRBD1 (6 bases). The germline V and J ends were trimmed by 5 bases and 2 bases, with 13 bases remaining between them. The V gene's germline CDR1 is MDHEN and CDR2 SYDVKM. The CDR3 is 14 residues long. CDR3 bases: TGTGCCAGCAGTCCTACAGGGTCAACCTACGAGCAGTACTTC. Translated: CASSPTGSTYEQYF.

The rearrangement joins TRBV5-4 to TRBJ2-5, with D possibly TRBD2 on 6 matching bases. Germline V CDR1 and CDR2: SGHNT, YYREEE (reference sequence). The CDR3 runs 13 residues. Deletions cut 7 bases from V and 1 base from J, with 11 bases between. The chain's CDR3 is CASAAGFQETQYF. CDR3 bases: TGTGCCAGCGCGGCGGGGTTCCAAGAGACCCAGTACTTC.

The chain uses TRBV27 and TRBJ2-3; 7 nucleotides line up with TRBD2. Unmatched junction bases numbered 15, after V lost 0 bases and J lost 6 bases. The germline V gene encodes CDR1 MNHEY and CDR2 SMNVEV (reference sequence). CDR3 length equals 18 residues. The CDR3 nucleotides are TGTGCCAGCAGTTTATCGGTTAAGCTCAGGGCGGGGGAGGATACGCAGTATTTT. Amino acid sequence: CASSLSVKLRAGEDTQYF.

The chain uses TRBV7-2 and TRBJ2-3, with TRBD2 identical over 7 bases. V was clipped by 11 bases and J by 4 bases; unmatched bases: 6. The CDR3 is made up of 12 amino acids. The germline V gene has CDR1 SGHTA and CDR2 FQGNSA. CDR3 in amino acids: CAQASGPDTQYF. Here the CDR3 DNA reads TGTGCCCAGGCTAGCGGCCCAGATACGCAGTATTTT.

The chain joins TRBV2 to TRBJ2-1; 8 bases map to TRBD1. Trimming took 2 bases from V and 7 from J; bases not matched to a gene: 13. The germline gives CDR1 SNHLY, CDR2 FYNNEI. The CDR3 has 17 amino acids. CDR3 loop: CASSEWVSRGLLNEQFF. Here the CDR3 DNA reads TGTGCCAGCAGTGAATGGGTGAGCAGGGGGCTTTTGAATGAGCAGTTCTTC. Full variable domain (outside the CDR3, taken from reference TRBV2 and TRBJ2-1): EPEVTQTPSHQVTQMGQEVILRCVPISNHLYFYWYRQILGQKVEFLVSFYNNEISEKSEIFDDQFSVERPDGSNFTLKIRSTKLEDSAMYFCASSEWVSRGLLNEQFFGPGTRLTVL.

CDR3 nucleotides: TGTGCCAGTAGTGTCGGGACAGCGAACACCGGGGAGCTGTTTTTT. Translation: CASSVGTANTGELFF. This rearrangement joins TRBV19 to TRBJ2-2, with 7 bases that match TRBD1. V gave up 5 bases and J gave up 0 bases; unmatched junction bases: 3. This CDR3 region has 15 residues. Germline assignment: CDR1 LNHDA and CDR2 SQIVND (reference sequence).

The CDR3 loop reads CASSRPPTTGAYGYTF. The CDR3 region has the DNA TGTGCCAGCAGCCGACCCCCGACGACAGGGGCCTATGGCTACACCTTC. The genes are TRBV6-2 or TRBV6-3 and TRBJ1-2, with TRBD1 matching over 8 bases. V lost 6 bases to trimming and J lost 4 bases; unmatched junction nucleotides: 13. This CDR3 has 16 amino acids. From germline, CDR1 is MNHEY and CDR2 SVGEGT.

V gene TRBV15 combines with J gene TRBJ1-5; 7 bases map to TRBD1. There are 15 residues in the CDR3. Germline assignment: CDR1 LNHNV and CDR2 YYDKDF (reference sequence). V was pared by 0 bases and J by 4 bases, with 3 bases of the junction left unmatched. This CDR3 is CATSREDRSNQPQHF. CDR3 DNA sequence: TGTGCCACCAGCAGAGAGGACAGGTCAAATCAGCCCCAGCATTTT.

This sequence joins TRBV6-1 and TRBJ2-3, with TRBD2 matching over 10 bases. Per the germline V gene, CDR1 is MNHNS and CDR2 is SASEGT. J lost 0 bases, V lost 1 base, and 1 base had no gene match. CDR3 length equals 16 residues. CDR3 in amino acids: CASSEGGLASTDTQYF. CDR3 DNA sequence: TGTGCCAGCAGTGAAGGGGGACTAGCGAGCACAGATACGCAGTATTTT.

The CDR3 nucleotides read TGTGCCATCCGGACAGGGGTCAACAATGAGCAGTTCTTC. Translation: CAIRTGVNNEQFF. The rearrangement uses TRBV11-2 and TRBJ2-1, with 9 bases lining up with TRBD1. With V trimmed by 10 bases and J by 5 bases, 6 bases remained unmatched. CDR1 is SGHAT and CDR2 is FQNNGV in the germline V gene. The CDR3 has 13 amino acids.

This CDR3 is CASCGIGDSPLHF. CDR3 in DNA: TGTGCCAGTTGCGGGATTGGAGATTCACCCCTCCACTTT. The chain links TRBV27 to TRBJ1-6; D not certain. V dropped 9 bases and J dropped 8 bases, with 14 bases sitting between them. The CDR3 runs 13 residues. Germline CDR1 is MNHEY and CDR2 is SMNVEV (reference sequence).

J is TRBJ2-3 and V is TRBV25-1, with TRBD1 matching 8 bases. CDR1 and CDR2 (germline): MGHDK, SYGVNS. This CDR3 contains 16 residues. Trimming removed 1 base from V and 4 bases from J; junction bases left unmatched: 7. CDR3 sequence: CASSELAQGAADTQYF. For the CDR3, the DNA is TGTGCCAGCAGTGAATTGGCGCAGGGGGCCGCAGATACGCAGTATTTT. The full variable domain, in which reference TRBV25-1 and TRBJ2-3 provide the parts outside the CDR3, is EADIYQTPRYLVIGTGKKITLECSQTMGHDKMYWYQQDPGMELHLIHYSYGVNSTEKGDLSSESTVSRIRTEHFPLTLESARPSHTSQYLCASSELAQGAADTQYFGPGTRLTVL.

The rearrangement links TRBV28 to TRBJ1-5; the match to TRBD1 covers 8 bases. This CDR3 has 15 amino acids. Germline V gives CDR1 MDHEN, CDR2 SYDVKM. The J segment lost 4 bases and the V segment lost 3 bases, leaving 5 bases of the junction unmatched. The CDR3 DNA is TGTGCCAGCAGTTTCGGACAGGGAAGGAATCAGCCCCAGCATTTT. Translation gives CASSFGQGRNQPQHF. Combining the CDR3 with reference TRBV28 and TRBJ1-5 gives the whole variable domain DVKVTQSSRYLVKRTGEKVFLECVQDMDHENMFWYRQDPGLGLRLIYFSYDVKMKEKGDIPEGYSVSREKKERFSLILESASTNQTSMYLCASSFGQGRNQPQHFGDGTRLSIL.

V is TRBV20-1 and J is TRBJ1-5; D possibly corresponds to TRBD1 (6 bases). The CDR3 has 16 amino acids. Germline V gives CDR1 DFQATT, CDR2 SNEGSKA (reference sequence). The V end lost 3 bases, the J end lost 1 base, and 16 bases lay between the germline ends. This chain's CDR3 is CSASPGGARSNQPQHF. The CDR3 DNA follows: TGCAGTGCTAGTCCCGGGGGGGCGAGGAGCAATCAGCCCCAGCATTTT.

The chain is built from TRBV7-2 and TRBJ2-7; 12 positions match TRBD2. V lost 4 bases, J lost 0 bases, and 10 bases stayed unmatched. Germline CDR1 is SGHTA and CDR2 is FQGNSA. The CDR3 contains 18 residues. CDR3 sequence reads: CASSSTGTSGFSSYEQYF. In DNA form, the CDR3 reads TGTGCCAGCAGCTCGACCGGGACTAGCGGGTTTAGCTCCTACGAGCAGTACTTC.

This chain joins TRBV27 and TRBJ2-7, with D maybe TRBD1 (6 bases). CDR1 MNHEY and CDR2 SMNVEV come from the germline V gene (reference sequence). The CDR3 sequence is 14 residues long. Trimming removed 3 bases at V and 0 bases at J, with 9 bases between. The CDR3 DNA reads TGTGCCAGCAGTTTCACAGGGCCCTCCTACGAGCAGTACTTC. Its protein is CASSFTGPSYEQYF.